Below are 26 T cell receptor beta chains sequenced from a single sample in a study of shared clonotypes between healthy human individuals. Only in-frame clones appear in the TCRdb table, and some are missing; sequencing was by immunoSEQ multiplex PCR. The sample carries 600,000 or so clones, nearly 98% recorded once. CD8 cells classed as naive were CD45RO-negative and positively selected for CCR7, excluding terminally differentiated effector memory CD45RA+ cells. Sample: naive CD8+ T cells sorted from blood. The receptors originated from a man under 40 in good health.

This clone was counted once. The V and J genes are TRBV29-1 and TRBJ2-7; D gene ambiguous. The V gene lost 1 base and the J gene lost 5 bases, with 3 bases spanning the gap. CDR1 is SQVTM and CDR2 is ANQGSEA in the germline V gene. The CDR3 spans 10 residues. In nucleotides, the CDR3 is TGCAGCGTTGAAGGGGACGAGCAGTACTTC. Its protein product is CSVEGDEQYF.

This sequence joins TRBV29-1 and TRBJ2-1, with D perhaps assigned TRBD1 or TRBD2 (5 bases each). CDR1 is SQVTM, CDR2 ANQGSEA, per germline. The CDR3 runs to 13 residues. The V end was cut by 7 bases, the J end by 8 bases, with 18 bases between. The CDR3 DNA reads TGCAGCGCTTCCGGGACCACTATCTATGAGCAGTTCTTC. This translates into CSASGTTIYEQFF.

The gene calls are TRBV7-9 and TRBJ2-3, with 7 positions matching TRBD2. This CDR3 contains 16 residues. V shed 0 bases, J shed 3 bases, and the junction held 6 bases outside the gene matches. The V gene's germline CDR1 is SEHNR and CDR2 FQNEAQ (reference sequence). CDR3: CASSLASLAETDTQYF. The CDR3 DNA reads TGTGCCAGCAGCTTAGCAAGTCTAGCGGAGACAGATACGCAGTATTTT.

J is TRBJ2-1 and V is TRBV7-2; D remains ambiguous. Germline CDR1 SGHTA, CDR2 FQGNSA. The CDR3 has 12 amino acids. Trimming shortened V by 3 bases and J by 9 bases, and 9 bases separated the two germline ends. The CDR3 protein is CASSFTPIEQFF. CDR3 sequence (DNA): TGTGCCAGCAGCTTCACCCCAATTGAGCAGTTCTTC.

The chain is built from TRBV27 and TRBJ2-7, with D possibly matching TRBD2 (6 bases). Per germline, CDR1 MNHEY and CDR2 SMNVEV (reference sequence). Trimming cost V 6 bases and J 1 base, with 19 bases left between them. CDR3 length: 16 residues. Written as DNA, the CDR3 is TGTGCCAGCAGCTCAATAGTAGGGAGGCCTTCCTACGAGCAGTACTTC. Translating gives CASSSIVGRPSYEQYF.

The rearrangement links TRBV28 to TRBJ1-5, with no clear D. This CDR3 is built from 17 residues. Trimming pared 4 bases from V and 0 bases from J, leaving 16 bases between. CDR1 and CDR2 from the germline V gene are MDHEN and SYDVKM. CDR3 amino acids: CASSSLADRTSNQPQHF. Here the CDR3 DNA reads TGTGCCAGCAGTTCCTTGGCGGATAGGACTAGCAATCAGCCCCAGCATTTT.

The chain has TRBV7-9 and TRBJ2-7, with 12 positions matching TRBD2. This CDR3 region has 13 residues. V lost 5 bases, J lost 5 bases, and 1 base stayed unmatched. From germline, CDR1 is SEHNR and CDR2 FQNEAQ (reference sequence). The CDR3 DNA follows: TGTGCCAGCAGCAGACTAGCGGGAGACGAGCAGTACTTC. As protein: CASSRLAGDEQYF. The whole variable domain, remainder taken from reference TRBV7-9 and TRBJ2-7, is DTGVSQNPRHKITKRGQNVTFRCDPISEHNRLYWYRQTLGQGPEFLTYFQNEAQLEKSRLLSDRFSAERPKGSFSTLEIQRTEQGDSAMYLCASSRLAGDEQYFGPGTRLTVT.

V usage is TRBV30 and J usage is TRBJ1-2; 9 bases fit TRBD1. This CDR3 has 11 amino acids. Germline CDR1 and CDR2: GTSNPN and SVGIG (reference sequence). CDR3 DNA: TGTGCACAGGGGGCAGTGGGCGGCTACACCTTC. Encoded protein: CAQGAVGGYTF.

This chain connects TRBV5-1 to TRBJ2-5; D gene ambiguous. CDR3 size: 15 residues. The germline V gene has CDR1 SGHRS and CDR2 YFSETQ. Trimming stripped 0 bases from V and 2 bases from J, with 11 bases between. CDR3 protein: CASSLGEASQETQYF. The CDR3 DNA is TGCGCCAGCAGCTTGGGAGAAGCAAGTCAAGAGACCCAGTACTTC.

This clone came up once. The gene calls are TRBV20-1 and TRBJ1-1, with D uncertain. Trimming removed 7 bases from V and 3 bases from J, with 6 bases in between. Germline-derived CDR1 and CDR2 are DFQATT and SNEGSKA (reference sequence). The CDR3 has 10 residues. The CDR3 coding sequence is TGCAGTGAGGGTTACACTGAAGCTTTCTTT. This sequence encodes CSEGYTEAFF.

A note on this clone: Other DNA sequences of this sample code for an identical CDR3. The gene calls are TRBV9 and TRBJ2-5; 11 bases map to TRBD2. The CDR3 runs 16 residues. The J segment lost 1 base and the V segment lost 3 bases, leaving 5 bases of the junction unmatched. Germline loops: CDR1 SGDLS, CDR2 YYNGEE. The CDR3 nucleotides are TGTGCCAGCAGCGCAGGGACTAGCGGATTCCAAGAGACCCAGTACTTC. Protein product: CASSAGTSGFQETQYF.

V is TRBV10-3 and J is TRBJ2-7; D is tentatively TRBD1 or TRBD2 (5 bases each). The CDR3 covers 14 residues. V gave up 6 bases and J gave up 0 bases, with 12 bases separating them. The germline CDR1 and CDR2 sequences are ENHRY and SYGVKD. Here the CDR3 DNA reads TGTGCCATCAGGCAACGGGACCACTCCTACGAGCAGTACTTC. Translating gives CAIRQRDHSYEQYF.

The chain uses TRBV7-9 and TRBJ1-4; D may be TRBD1 (5 bases). Germline CDR1 reads SEHNR; CDR2 reads FQNEAQ (reference sequence). V lost 5 bases and J 8 bases, leaving 24 bases between the germline ends. The CDR3 consists of 17 residues. The CDR3 spells CASSPPLVGDGREKLFF. In nucleotides, the CDR3 is TGTGCCAGCAGCCCCCCTTTGGTAGGGGATGGTCGGGAAAAACTGTTTTTT.

J is TRBJ2-7 and V is TRBV19; 8 positions match TRBD2. Trimming removed 7 bases from V and 5 bases from J; junction bases left unmatched: 10. In germline, CDR1 is LNHDA, CDR2 SQIVND (reference sequence). This CDR3 has 14 amino acids. The CDR3 reads CASNPGLVPDEQYF. The CDR3 DNA follows: TGTGCCAGTAACCCGGGACTAGTACCGGACGAGCAGTACTTC. Looking up the rest from reference TRBV19 and TRBJ2-7 gives the full variable domain: DGGITQSPKYLFRKEGQNVTLSCEQNLNHDAMYWYRQDPGQGLRLIYYSQIVNDFQKGDIAEGYSVSREKKESFPLTVTSAQKNPTAFYLCASNPGLVPDEQYFGPGTRLTVT.

The J gene is TRBJ2-1, the V gene TRBV28; 7 positions match TRBD2. CDR3 size: 13 residues. J gave up 9 bases and V 3 bases, and 5 bases lay outside the gene matches. Germline V gene sequence: CDR1 MDHEN, CDR2 SYDVKM. The CDR3 spells CASSFYQRGEQFF. The CDR3 region has the DNA TGTGCCAGCAGTTTTTACCAGCGGGGTGAGCAGTTCTTC.

This clone came up once. The germline gene is not matched at one end of the junction; a read error may be the cause. V usage is TRBV6-5 and J usage is TRBJ2-1; TRBD2 is a possible D gene (5 bases). There are 15 residues in the CDR3. The germline V gene encodes CDR1 MNHEY and CDR2 SVGAGI. CDR3 loop: CASSPGLPLFDERFF. The CDR3 DNA is TGTGCCAGCAGTCCTGGACTGCCCCTCTTCGATGAGCGGTTCTTC.

This chain links TRBV5-4 with TRBJ2-3, with D tentatively TRBD1 (5 bases). The CDR3 has 15 residues. Deletions cut 1 base from V and 1 base from J, with 10 bases between. In germline, CDR1 is SGHNT, CDR2 YYREEE (reference sequence). The CDR3 sequence is CASSLWEGGTDTQYF. CDR3 in DNA: TGTGCCAGCAGCTTGTGGGAAGGGGGCACAGATACGCAGTATTTT.

The chain is built from TRBV11-2 and TRBJ2-5; tentative D call: TRBD1 (5 bases). V lost 2 bases to trimming and J lost 4 bases, with 11 bases between them. The CDR3 has 14 amino acids. CDR1 and CDR2 (germline): SGHAT, FQNNGV. The CDR3 region has the DNA TGTGCCAGCAGCTTACTAGGGGCGGCAGAGACCCAGTACTTC. Translating it yields CASSLLGAAETQYF.

J is TRBJ2-3 and V is TRBV29-1; 9 bases fit TRBD1. CDR1 is SQVTM and CDR2 is ANQGSEA in the germline V gene. The CDR3 sequence is 14 residues long. V lost 2 bases to trimming and J lost 3 bases; unmatched junction nucleotides: 3. The CDR3 nucleotides are TGCAGCGTTGAATCGGGACAGGGTACAGATACGCAGTATTTT. Translation: CSVESGQGTDTQYF.

As for this clone: This specimen includes other DNA sequences encoding the same CDR3. DNA of the CDR3: TGTGCCAGCAGTCTAACGGACTTCTACGAGCAGTACTTC. Protein sequence: CASSLTDFYEQYF. The V call is TRBV28, the J call TRBJ2-7; D might be TRBD2 (5 bases). CDR3 length: 13 residues. The germline V gene has CDR1 MDHEN and CDR2 SYDVKM. Trimming cost V 5 bases and J 3 bases, with 11 bases left between them.

In the case of this clone: A junction end diverges from the germline sequence, so it may reflect a read error. The gene calls are TRBV11-2 and TRBJ2-1; D assignment may be TRBD1 or TRBD2 (5 bases each). Per germline, CDR1 SGHAT and CDR2 FQNNGV. The CDR3 length is 11 residues. Here the CDR3 reads CASSPGATQLF. Here the CDR3 DNA reads TGTGCCAGCAGCCCCGGGGCCACCCAACTCTTC.

The chain combines TRBV11-3 with TRBJ2-1, with 12 nucleotides matching TRBD2. The CDR3 spans 15 residues. The V gene end was trimmed by 5 bases and the J gene end by 4 bases; junction bases not matched to a gene: 3. Germline assignment: CDR1 SGHNT and CDR2 YENEEA. The CDR3 spells CASSDGTSGYNEQFF. The DNA for the CDR3 is TGTGCCAGCAGCGACGGGACTAGCGGGTACAATGAGCAGTTCTTC.

The rearrangement joins TRBV29-1 to TRBJ2-7, with a tentative D call TRBD1 (6 bases). Trimming stripped 1 base from V and 0 bases from J, with 10 bases between. The CDR3 is 14 amino acids. Germline V gene data show CDR1 as SQVTM and CDR2 as ANQGSEA. CDR3 amino acids: CSVEGGQSSYEQYF. The CDR3 region has the DNA TGCAGCGTTGAAGGAGGACAGAGCTCCTACGAGCAGTACTTC.

This clone was observed once. CDR3 DNA sequence: TGTGCCAGCATGCGGGGCTCGGGCAATCAGCCCCAGCATTTT. Its translation: CASMRGSGNQPQHF. The J gene is TRBJ1-5, the V gene TRBV27; weak D call: TRBD1 (5 bases). From germline, CDR1 is MNHEY and CDR2 SMNVEV (reference sequence). This CDR3 contains 14 residues. The V end was cut by 7 bases, the J end by 2 bases, with 12 bases between.

The chain is built from TRBV7-9 and TRBJ2-7; D unclear. The CDR3 has 14 residues. Trimming took off 0 bases at V and 3 bases at J, with 9 bases between the two ends. CDR1 is SEHNR and CDR2 is FQNEAQ in the germline V gene (reference sequence). CDR3 region: CASSLAAAIYEQYF. In DNA, the CDR3 is TGTGCCAGCAGCTTAGCGGCTGCGATCTACGAGCAGTACTTC. Full variable domain (remainder filled in from reference TRBV7-9 and TRBJ2-7): DTGVSQNPRHKITKRGQNVTFRCDPISEHNRLYWYRQTLGQGPEFLTYFQNEAQLEKSRLLSDRFSAERPKGSFSTLEIQRTEQGDSAMYLCASSLAAAIYEQYFGPGTRLTVT.

The chain combines TRBV7-6 with TRBJ2-3, with D unclear. V lost 3 bases, J lost 2 bases, and 6 bases lay in between. This CDR3 is built from 13 residues. Germline CDR1 and CDR2: SGHVS and FNYEAQ. The CDR3 loop reads CASSLRLTDTQYF. As DNA, the CDR3 is TGTGCCAGCAGCTTGCGACTCACAGATACGCAGTATTTT.